This T cell receptor (beta chain) was identified in a study of shared clonotypes between healthy human individuals (TCRdb year 2020). About the study as a whole: The cohort included a few men and a couple of women between 18 and 49 years of age. For each donor, three plates each were used for CD4 naive and CD4 memory, two plates were used for CD8 naive, and one plate was used for CD8 memory. To estimate repertoire size and how much clonotype sharing occurs between individuals, the study deeply sequenced the blood TCR repertoires of five healthy adults. To increase sequencing depth and limit assay-specific biases, different laboratories used diverse techniques to prepare libraries and sequence TCR repertoires. Per donor, leukapheresis produced somewhere between about 0.8 and 9 billion PBMCs. Overall study outcomes, separate from this receptor: Naive subsets generally had larger estimated clonotype richness than memory subsets did. Clonotypes shared by all four sorted-subset donors showed higher generation probabilities than non-shared clonotypes. Incomplete sequencing was indicated by rarefaction of sorted-subset datasets, despite the large sequencing depth. The small number of donors limited the genetic and exposure-history diversity represented. Roughly 5.2% of naive CD4, approximately 3.7% of naive CD8, 2% to 2.5% of memory CD4, and 0.4% of memory CD8 clonotypes were shared across a few donors. Pairwise subsampling indicated that sequencing depth was expected to affect the degree of clonotype sharing among donors. Only blood was sampled, and tissue TCR repertoires likely differ from those in blood.

This clone was detected only a few times. Its antigen is not yet known. It has no much larger one-base neighbor in the sample; base qualities were not kept. Different DNA sequences within this sample yield the same CDR3. TCR CDR3 regions were amplified from genomic DNA by multiplex PCR using the deep immunoSEQ assay. Extracted genomic DNA from each cell subset was spread evenly across all wells of several immunoSEQ 96-well plates, with each plate serving as a replicate. For sorted subsets, about 0.2 ug genomic DNA, equal to tens of thousands of T cell genomes, was loaded into each replicate PCR. Purified libraries were measured with a Qubit 3.0 fluorometer, size-checked on a Bioanalyzer 2100, and measured again with the KAPA Library Quantification kit. Each immunoSEQ 96-well plate was sequenced on its own single-read 150-cycle Illumina NextSeq 550 flow cell. The original pipeline was this. Because only junctional sequences without quality scores were contained in the immunoSEQ output, filtering matching that applied to full-length reads could not be performed. To assign V/J genes and CDR3, sequences were annotated using PyIR, a Python wrapper for IgBLAST v1.9, with IMGT germline references. Reads with weak V/J assignments (E-value above 1e-6), missing CDR3, stop codons, out-of-frame junctions, or ambiguous translated residues were removed. A V3J clonotype was defined by an identical inferred V gene, J gene, and CDR3 amino acid sequence. To compute the percentage overlap between repertoires, the number of shared unique clonotypes was divided by the size of the smaller repertoire. Richness of each repertoire was evaluated using RTK rarefaction, the Chao1 estimator, and Recon v2.1 estimates of unobserved clonotypes. For all TCRbeta clonotypes obtained by the gDNA method from a few donors, generation probabilities were computed with OLGA. What TCRdb holds here is the immuneACCESS table cut down to in-frame rearrangements. Part of the clones is not present; checked against another copy, under half of the missing clones reflect an unresolved V gene, and the others are unexplained. V and J calls plus clone size are reproduced from that table; the DNA served to infer D and trimming. The table for this sample lists approximately 2.5 million clones; over 85% of them were counted only once. The ten most abundant clones make up over 0.12% of the sample.

The donors were healthy, HIV-negative adults who had no recently reported acute infections or vaccinations. Every donor was a Caucasian adult residing in Nashville, Tennessee, USA. Magnetic negative selection was used to enrich CD4+ T cells, after which naive cells were positively selected on CD45RA and the negative fraction became the memory subset. After blood collection by leukapheresis, PBMCs were isolated using Ficoll-Histopaque density gradient centrifugation and then cryopreserved in the vapor phase of liquid nitrogen. Analytical flow cytometry was used to check the purity and quantity of every magnetically sorted T cell population. Genomic DNA was isolated from every sorted fraction and measured by UV absorbance on a Nanodrop 2000c. The germline V gene provides CDR1 SGHAT and CDR2 FQNNGV. A distance of 2 bases separates the germline ends of V and J, which lose 1 base and 4 bases respectively. Taken from cysteine to phenylalanine, the CDR3 has 11 residues. The retained sequence is limited to the CDR3, 33 bases, with the frame set at the first base.

This TCR derives from a man aged 18 to 35 in good health. The rearranged chain carries TRBV11-2 and TRBJ2-7; the D segment cannot be called with confidence. The material sequenced was naive CD4+ T cells sorted from blood. The cell subset or site label, as the study defines it: CD45RA+ positively selected. The bases read TGTGCCAGCAGCTTAGCTTACGAGCAGTACTTC. Its translation reads: CASSLAYEQYF.